The clone carrying this T cell receptor gamma chain was seen many times. Its antigen is still unknown. The likely explanation is a read error, given a far larger clone one base away. Other DNA sequences from this sample encode an identical CDR3 as well. Flow sorting of PBMC yielded separate Vgamma9/Vdelta2+ and Vdelta2-negative gammadelta T cell populations for bulk repertoire analysis. TCRdb re-called the multiplex PCR reads using CATT. The sample yields 30,000 or so gamma-chain clones, approximately 1.4% seen once. This entry comes from a study of γδ T cells in repeated Plasmodium falciparum infection. About the study: Donors were malaria-exposed Malian children or age- and gender-matched Australian children. Study-wide points: Vgamma9/Vdelta2+ T cells showed a stable polyclonal repertoire with shared TCRgamma sequences.

Germline V lookup: CDR1 GITISATS, CDR2 ISYDGTV (reference sequence). Unmatched junction bases numbered 16, after V lost 0 bases and J lost 11 bases. The CDR3 totals 19 residues. Sequences were obtained from gamma-delta T cells from blood. The chain has TRGV9 and TRGJP. Germline matching of the DNA provided the J gene here, since TCRdb leaves it blank. This receptor was identified in a pool of human donors (malaria-infected and uninfected, not separated). CDR3 protein: CALWEVHLVRELGKKIKVF. The CDR3 coding sequence is TGTGCCTTGTGGGAGGTGCATTTGGTGAGGGAGCTGGGCAAAAAAATCAAGGTATTT.